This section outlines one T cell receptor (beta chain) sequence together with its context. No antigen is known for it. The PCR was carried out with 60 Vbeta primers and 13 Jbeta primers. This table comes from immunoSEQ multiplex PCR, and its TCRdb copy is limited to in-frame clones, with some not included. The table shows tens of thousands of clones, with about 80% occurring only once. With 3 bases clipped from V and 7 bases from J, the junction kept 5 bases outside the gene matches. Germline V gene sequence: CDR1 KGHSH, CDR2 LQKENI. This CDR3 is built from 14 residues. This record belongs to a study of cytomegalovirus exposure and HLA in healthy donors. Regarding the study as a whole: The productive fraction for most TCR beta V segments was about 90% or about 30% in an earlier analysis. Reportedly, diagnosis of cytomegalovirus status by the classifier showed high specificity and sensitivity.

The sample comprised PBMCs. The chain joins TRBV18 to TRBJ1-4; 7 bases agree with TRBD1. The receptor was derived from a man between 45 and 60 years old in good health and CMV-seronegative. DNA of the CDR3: TGTGCCAGCTCACCCGACAGGGCGAGTGAAAAACTGTTTTTT. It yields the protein CASSPDRASEKLFF.